This T cell receptor beta chain appears in the sequencing data of a study of post-analysis software for immune sequencing data. cDNA libraries of TCR beta carried unique molecular identifiers. Each CDR3 protein is one row after TCRdb ran MiXCR on the PCR reads. The table has around 250,000 distinct CDR3 sequences, roughly a third seen once; the top ten hold around 4.8%. A word on this clonotype: Its antigen is unknown.

Trimming took off 4 bases at V and 0 bases at J, with 21 bases between the two ends. CDR3 length equals 18 residues. Germline V CDR1 and CDR2: SGHTA, FQGNSA. General study results and limits: With F measure, samples from one preparation batch clustered together strongly. Patients had higher frequencies than controls of roughly 5 TRBV segments, including TRBV5-6, TRBV5-1 and TRBV20-1.

The chain couples TRBV7-2 to TRBJ1-2; possibly TRBD1 for D (5 bases). This clonotype originated in a girl aged 5-17 years with multiple sclerosis. The sample taken for sequencing was blood. CDR3 coding DNA: TGTGCCAGCAGCTCGCACCCCGACAGCGCGTTAGCTAACTATGGCTACACCTTC. Translating gives CASSSHPDSALANYGYTF.